A selection of T cell receptor beta chains follows, all from one sample in a study of pediatric ulcerative colitis. The data were produced by immunoSEQ multiplex PCR, yet TCRdb's version contains in-frame clones alone and is incomplete. Found here are 15,000 to 20,000 clones, roughly 74% of them singletons; the top ten hold roughly 7.2%. The specimen sequenced was gut tissue. These receptors all come from a boy aged 5-17 years with moderate ulcerative colitis. Each CDR3 is given with its conserved first and last residue. A D gene is named only where the DNA matches it firmly. Clone size is shown for a subset of rows, as once, few, many or a class of expanded clone.

size: NA
V: TRBV4-2
D: TRBD2
J: TRBJ2-3
CDR3: CASSRSGGASTDTQYF
DNA: TGTGCCAGCAGCCGTAGCGGGGGGGCCTCCACAGATACGCAGTATTTT

size: few
V: TRBV11-2
D: NA
J: TRBJ1-2
CDR3: CASRQIGARGYGYTF
DNA: TGTGCCAGCAGACAGATCGGGGCCAGGGGCTATGGCTACACCTTC

size: NA
V: TRBV29-1
D: TRBD1
J: TRBJ1-2
CDR3: CSVRAAGQGNYGYTF
DNA: TGCAGCGTCCGGGCGGCAGGACAGGGCAACTATGGCTACACCTTC

size: NA
V: TRBV7-2
D: NA
J: TRBJ2-7
CDR3: CASSLHEDSAYEQYF
DNA: TGTGCCAGCAGCTTACATGAGGATAGCGCCTACGAGCAGTACTTC

size: NA
V: TRBV6-1
D: NA
J: TRBJ1-1
CDR3: CASSEYDSGGTEAFF
DNA: TGTGCCAGCAGTGAATACGATTCGGGGGGCACTGAAGCTTTCTTT

size: few
V: TRBV6-1
D: NA
J: TRBJ1-1
CDR3: CASSESGEAFF
DNA: TGTGCCAGCAGTGAATCGGGGGAAGCTTTCTTT

size: NA
V: TRBV7-3
D: TRBD2
J: TRBJ2-1
CDR3: CASSSPEGLAVYNEQFF
DNA: TGTGCCAGCAGCTCGCCAGAAGGACTAGCGGTTTACAATGAGCAGTTCTTC

size: NA
V: TRBV18
D: NA
J: TRBJ2-2
CDR3: CASSPPISGNTGELFF
DNA: TGTGCCAGCTCACCACCGATCTCAGGGAACACCGGGGAGCTGTTTTTT

size: once
V: TRBV5-1
D: NA
J: TRBJ1-2
CDR3: CASSFLDPEGGYTF
DNA: TGCGCCAGCAGCTTCCTGGACCCTGAGGGTGGCTACACCTTC

size: NA
V: TRBV9
D: TRBD2
J: TRBJ2-5
CDR3: CASSVMGGRETQYF
DNA: TGTGCCAGCAGCGTAATGGGGGGGAGAGAGACCCAGTACTTC

size: once
V: TRBV11-3
D: NA
J: TRBJ1-1
CDR3: CASSPSAAGGAFF
DNA: TGTGCCAGCAGCCCCTCGGCTGCCGGAGGAGCTTTCTTT

size: once
V: TRBV21-1
D: NA
J: TRBJ2-7
CDR3: CASSKAADLDESSYEQYF
DNA: TGTGCCAGCAGCAAAGCAGCCGATTTGGACGAAAGCTCCTACGAGCAGTACTTC

size: NA
V: TRBV5-4
D: NA
J: TRBJ1-1
CDR3: CASSLGLGAGDTEAFF
DNA: TGTGCCAGCAGCTTGGGACTGGGGGCCGGGGACACTGAAGCTTTCTTT

size: NA
V: TRBV7-8
D: NA
J: TRBJ2-3
CDR3: CASSRTDTQYF
DNA: TGTGCCAGCAGCCGGACAGATACGCAGTATTTT

size: NA
V: TRBV7-9
D: NA
J: TRBJ1-2
CDR3: CASSLSVSENYGYTF
DNA: TGTGCCAGCAGCTTATCGGTTTCCGAGAACTATGGCTACACCTTC

size: NA
V: TRBV15
D: TRBD1
J: TRBJ2-5
CDR3: CATSLDRGQQETQYF
DNA: TGTGCCACCAGCCTTGACAGGGGGCAACAAGAGACCCAGTACTTC

size: NA
V: TRBV20-1
D: NA
J: TRBJ2-5
CDR3: CSAISNLGRYF
DNA: TGCAGTGCTATATCCAATCTGGGGCGGTACTTC